The TCR beta chain under discussion was sequenced for a study of identical twins. General study findings and limits: Models came in too low on out-of-frame TCR alpha sharing in monozygotic twins. Twin pairs' shared out-of-frame alpha sequences were enriched in low generation probability.

This clonotype was seen a few times. Its antigen is as yet unknown. The CDR3 sequence is 12 residues long. Germline CDR1 reads SQVTM; CDR2 reads ANQGSEA. V gave up 3 bases and J gave up 0 bases, with 5 bases separating them. TCRdb itself ran the 5' RACE reads through MiXCR, one entry per CDR3 protein. The sample has approximately 1.8 million distinct CDR3 sequences, about 31% seen once. The clonotype originates from a newborn girl in good health. Sequences were obtained from cord blood. This chain joins TRBV29-1 and TRBJ1-1; D gene unclear. CDR3 DNA sequence: TGCAGCGTTGAGATCTTGAACACTGAAGCTTTCTTT. Translated: CSVEILNTEAFF.